The clone carrying this TCR beta chain was counted a few times. Its antigen is unidentified. The primer mix had 60 Vbeta and 13 Jbeta primers. Original handling: The count from a later analysis was about 80 million unique TCR beta chains, some 12 million of them shared. TCRdb's table, derived via immunoSEQ multiplex PCR, lists solely in-frame clones and lacks some. The V and J calls and clone size are taken from that table; D and trimming were inferred from the DNA. The table shows 55,000 to 80,000 clones, with about 72% occurring only once. This record belongs to a study of cytomegalovirus exposure and HLA in healthy donors. Study-wide context: Out of 150 million to 200 million T cells, an earlier analysis found some 110 million unique TCR beta sequences in total. Broader study findings: One cluster of highly shared sequence variants probably arose as a sequencing artifact.

CDR1 SGHDN and CDR2 FVKESK come from the germline V gene. The CDR3 is made up of 15 amino acids. The V segment lost 5 bases and the J segment 6 bases; nucleotides outside the gene matches: 9. The rearrangement joins TRBV14 to TRBJ2-7, with TRBD1 matching 11 bases. The specimen was PBMCs. The receptor comes from a man between 50 and 59 years old in good health and CMV-seropositive. The CDR3: CASSKRTGGYVEQYF. The CDR3 DNA sequence: TGTGCCAGCAGCAAGAGGACAGGGGGCTATGTCGAGCAGTACTTC.